The clone carrying this T cell receptor (beta chain) was counted a few times. Antigen unknown. Donors were nominally healthy when sampled, though unrecorded immune exposures were likely. 13 Jbeta primers and 60 Vbeta primers were used for the PCR. Original analysis: In a later analysis, of approximately 81 million unique beta chains, 9 million to 11 million appeared in at least two donors. Profiled with immunoSEQ multiplex PCR; TCRdb holds only in-frame clones, not every one. The V and J calls and clone size are taken from that table; D and trimming were inferred from the DNA. The data hold about 140,000 clones, with around 77% observed a single time. The source of the sample is a study of cytomegalovirus exposure and HLA in healthy donors. V shed 3 bases and J 5 bases; nucleotides not matched to a gene: 6. The V gene's germline CDR1 is LNHDA and CDR2 SQIVND (reference sequence). This CDR3 is built from 15 residues.

Regarding the study as a whole: Trimming of TCR beta V- and J-genes showed a link, identified in a later analysis, to a missense DCLRE1C variant.

The sequenced sample consisted of PBMCs. This chain links TRBV19 with TRBJ2-3, with TRBD2 identical over 9 bases. The receptor was derived from a woman aged 45-60 years in good health and CMV-seronegative. The DNA of the CDR3 is TGTGCCAGTAGTATTCAGCGGGGGGCTGGAGATACGCAGTATTTT. Translation: CASSIQRGAGDTQYF.